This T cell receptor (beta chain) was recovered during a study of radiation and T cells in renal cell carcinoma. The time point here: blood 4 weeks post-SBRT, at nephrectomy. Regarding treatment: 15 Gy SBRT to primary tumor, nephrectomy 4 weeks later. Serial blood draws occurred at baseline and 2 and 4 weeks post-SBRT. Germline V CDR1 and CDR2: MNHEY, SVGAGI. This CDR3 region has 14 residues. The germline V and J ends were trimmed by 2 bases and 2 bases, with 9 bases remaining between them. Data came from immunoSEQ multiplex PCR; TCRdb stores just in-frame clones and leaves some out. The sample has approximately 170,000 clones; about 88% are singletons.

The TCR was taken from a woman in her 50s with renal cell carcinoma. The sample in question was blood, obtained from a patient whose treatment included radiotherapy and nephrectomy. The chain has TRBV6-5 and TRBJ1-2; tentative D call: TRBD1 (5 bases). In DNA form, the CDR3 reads TGTGCCAGCAGTTACGGGGCACGAAACTATGGCTACACCTTC. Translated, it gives CASSYGARNYGYTF.